This record concerns one TCR beta chain sequence. Its antigen is currently unknown. The data stem from a study of T cells in localized non-small cell lung cancer. Study results and limitations: Greater T cell density in blood accompanied longer overall survival.

Germline V gene sequence: CDR1 GTSNPN, CDR2 SVGIG (reference sequence). V was cut by 1 base and J by 0 bases, with 13 bases left in between. This CDR3 contains 16 residues. The data were produced by immunoSEQ multiplex PCR, yet TCRdb's version contains in-frame clones alone and is incomplete. The table shows 70,000 to 95,000 clones, with roughly 91% occurring only once. The receptor was derived from a woman aged 40-75 years with stage II squamous cell lung carcinoma. The input for sequencing was PBMCs, taken before any cancer treatment. The rearrangement joins TRBV30 to TRBJ2-4; the D gene could be TRBD1 or TRBD2 (5 bases each). CDR3 nucleotides: TGTGCCTGGAGTGAGGGGAGCCTACTAGCCAAAAACATTCAGTACTTC. It yields the protein CAWSEGSLLAKNIQYF.